The clone carrying this T cell receptor (beta chain) was seen ten or more times. The germline CDR1 and CDR2 sequences are ENHRY and SYGVKD. Deletions cut 0 bases from V and 7 bases from J, with 9 bases between. The CDR3 runs to 14 residues. The study enrolled patients aged 18 to 65 with newly diagnosed hyperthyroidism of under 2 months' duration. Uncontrolled infection, other autoimmune disease, pregnancy and lactation each barred patients from inclusion. This sample stems from a study of T cells in Graves' hyperthyroidism and ophthalmopathy. Amplification of TCR beta CDR3 regions used RNA as the template. HTBI primers were used for first-round RT-PCR of the TCR CDR3. MiXCR, applied by TCRdb to the multiplex PCR reads, yields one record per CDR3 protein. Here the sample spans under 700,000 distinct CDR3 sequences, roughly 46% being singletons.

This chain uses TRBV10-3 with TRBJ2-2, with D unresolved. Sequences were obtained from peripheral blood or thyroid tissue (not recorded which). The clonotype originates from a woman aged 18-29 years with Graves' hyperthyroidism. The CDR3 loop reads CAISESIEHGELFF. CDR3 coding DNA: TGTGCCATCAGTGAGTCGATCGAGCACGGGGAGCTGTTTTTT.